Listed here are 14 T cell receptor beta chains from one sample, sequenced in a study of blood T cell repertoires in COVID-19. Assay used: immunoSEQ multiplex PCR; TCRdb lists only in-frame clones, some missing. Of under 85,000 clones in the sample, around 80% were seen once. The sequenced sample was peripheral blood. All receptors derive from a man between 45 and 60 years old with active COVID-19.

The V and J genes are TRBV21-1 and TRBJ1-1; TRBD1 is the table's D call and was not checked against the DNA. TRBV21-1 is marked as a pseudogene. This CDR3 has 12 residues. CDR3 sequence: CASTQWQSQAFF. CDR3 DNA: TGTGCCAGCACCCAATGGCAGTCCCAAGCTTTCTTT.

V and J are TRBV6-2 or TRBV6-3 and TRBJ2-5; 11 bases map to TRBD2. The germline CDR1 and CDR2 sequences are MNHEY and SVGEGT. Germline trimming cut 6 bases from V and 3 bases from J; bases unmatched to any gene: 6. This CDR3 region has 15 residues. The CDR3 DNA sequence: TGTGCCAGCAGCCGATCGACTAGCGGGAAAGAGACCCAGTACTTC. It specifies CASSRSTSGKETQYF.

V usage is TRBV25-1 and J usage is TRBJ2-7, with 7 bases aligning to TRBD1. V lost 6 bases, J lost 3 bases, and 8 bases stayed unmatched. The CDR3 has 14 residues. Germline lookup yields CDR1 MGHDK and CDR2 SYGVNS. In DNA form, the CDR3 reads TGTGCCAGCAGCGATGTAGGACAGGACTACGAGCAGTACTTC. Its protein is CASSDVGQDYEQYF.

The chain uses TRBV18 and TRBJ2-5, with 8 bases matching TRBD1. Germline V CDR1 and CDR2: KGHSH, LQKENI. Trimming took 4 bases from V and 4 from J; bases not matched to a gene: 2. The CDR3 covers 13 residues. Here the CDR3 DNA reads TGTGCCAGCTCACTACAGGGGGGAGAGACCCAGTACTTC. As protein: CASSLQGGETQYF.

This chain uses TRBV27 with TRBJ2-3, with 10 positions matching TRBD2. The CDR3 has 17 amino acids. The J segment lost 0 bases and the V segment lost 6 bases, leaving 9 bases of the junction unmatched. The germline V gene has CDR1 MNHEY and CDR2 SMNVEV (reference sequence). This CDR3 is CASRKRGGLFSTDTQYF. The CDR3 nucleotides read TGTGCCAGCAGAAAGCGGGGGGGTCTTTTTAGCACAGATACGCAGTATTTT.

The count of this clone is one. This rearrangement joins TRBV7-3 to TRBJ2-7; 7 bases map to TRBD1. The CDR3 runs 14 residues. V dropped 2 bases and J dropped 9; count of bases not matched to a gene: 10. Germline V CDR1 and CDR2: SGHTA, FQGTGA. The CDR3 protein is CASSLSRQGEGQYF. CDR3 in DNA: TGTGCCAGCAGCTTATCCCGACAGGGAGAGGGGCAGTACTTC. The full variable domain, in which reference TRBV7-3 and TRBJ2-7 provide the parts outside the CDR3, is GAGVSQTPSNKVTEKGKYVELRCDPISGHTALYWYRQSLGQGPEFLIYFQGTGAADDSGLPNDRFFAVRPEGSVSTLKIQRTERGDSAVYLCASSLSRQGEGQYFGPGTRLTVT.

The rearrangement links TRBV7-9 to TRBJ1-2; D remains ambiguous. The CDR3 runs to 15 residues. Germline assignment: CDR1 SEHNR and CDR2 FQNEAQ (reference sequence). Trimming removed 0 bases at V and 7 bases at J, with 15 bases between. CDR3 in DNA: TGTGCCAGCAGCTTAGCGGGCCTTCCCAGCGGTGGCTACACCTTC. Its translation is CASSLAGLPSGGYTF.

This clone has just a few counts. The CDR3 loop is CASSPQGTNEKLFF. CDR3 DNA: TGTGCCAGCAGCCCACAGGGGACTAATGAAAAACTGTTTTTT. The chain couples TRBV28 to TRBJ1-4; 7 positions agree with TRBD1. This CDR3 is built from 14 residues. Per the germline V gene, CDR1 is MDHEN and CDR2 is SYDVKM. Unmatched junction bases numbered 3, after V lost 6 bases and J lost 2 bases. Variable domain in full (rest from reference TRBV28 and TRBJ1-4): DVKVTQSSRYLVKRTGEKVFLECVQDMDHENMFWYRQDPGLGLRLIYFSYDVKMKEKGDIPEGYSVSREKKERFSLILESASTNQTSMYLCASSPQGTNEKLFFGSGTQLSVL.

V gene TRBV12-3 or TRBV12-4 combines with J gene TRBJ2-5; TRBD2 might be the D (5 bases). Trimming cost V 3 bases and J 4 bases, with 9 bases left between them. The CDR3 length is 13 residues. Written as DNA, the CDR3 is TGTGCCAGCAGTTTGGGGAGTACAGAGACCCAGTACTTC. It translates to CASSLGSTETQYF.

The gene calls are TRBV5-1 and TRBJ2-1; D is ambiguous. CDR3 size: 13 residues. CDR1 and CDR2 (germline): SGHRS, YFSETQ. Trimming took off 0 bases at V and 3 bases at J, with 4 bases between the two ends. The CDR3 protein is CASSLVYYNEQFF. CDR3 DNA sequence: TGCGCCAGCAGCTTGGTGTACTACAATGAGCAGTTCTTC.

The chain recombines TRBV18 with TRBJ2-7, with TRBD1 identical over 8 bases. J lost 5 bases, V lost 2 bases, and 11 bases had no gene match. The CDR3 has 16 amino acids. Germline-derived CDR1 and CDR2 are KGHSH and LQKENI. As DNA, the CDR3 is TGTGCCAGCTCACCAGGACCGGGACAGGCTCTCCACGAGCAGTACTTC. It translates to CASSPGPGQALHEQYF.

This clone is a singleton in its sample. CDR3 region: CASRSLTGELFF. CDR3 in DNA: TGTGCCAGCAGGTCCTTGACCGGGGAGCTGTTTTTT. V and J are TRBV3-1 (or the pseudogene TRBV3-2) and TRBJ2-2; D is undetermined. From germline, CDR1 is LGHDT and CDR2 YNNKEL (reference sequence). This CDR3 has 12 amino acids. V shed 6 bases and J shed 5 bases, with 7 bases lying between them.

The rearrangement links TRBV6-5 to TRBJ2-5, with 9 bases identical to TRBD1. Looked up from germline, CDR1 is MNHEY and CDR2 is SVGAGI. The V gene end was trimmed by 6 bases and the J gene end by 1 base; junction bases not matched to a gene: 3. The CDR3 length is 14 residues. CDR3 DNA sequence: TGTGCCAGCAGATACAGGGGGCGCCAAGAGACCCAGTACTTC. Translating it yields CASRYRGRQETQYF.

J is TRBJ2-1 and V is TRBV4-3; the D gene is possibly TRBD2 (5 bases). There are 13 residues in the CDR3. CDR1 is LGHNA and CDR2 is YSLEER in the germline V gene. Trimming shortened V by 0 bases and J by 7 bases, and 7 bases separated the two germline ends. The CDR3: CASSQETGNEQFF. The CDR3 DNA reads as TGCGCCAGCAGCCAAGAAACGGGGAATGAGCAGTTCTTC.